This entry lists 25 T cell receptor beta chains sequenced from one sample in a study of memory CD4+ T cells and cytomegalovirus serostatus. Single viable CD3+CD4+CD8-CD45RO+ cells were sorted as the memory CD4+ T cells. Clones were read by immunoSEQ multiplex PCR, and TCRdb kept only the in-frame ones, dropping some. Of 85,000 to 100,000 clones listed, 80% are singletons. The sequencing sample was made of memory CD4+ T cells from blood. The origin of the receptors is an adult in good health and CMV-seropositive.

V gene TRBV30 combines with J gene TRBJ2-6; perhaps TRBD2 as D (6 bases). Germline loops: CDR1 GTSNPN, CDR2 SVGIG (reference sequence). There are 13 residues in the CDR3. V gave up 8 bases and J gave up 0 bases, with 8 bases separating them. The CDR3 DNA sequence: TGTGCCGCGGGGCCCTCTGGGGCCAACGTCCTGACTTTC. This gives the protein CAAGPSGANVLTF.

This clone was observed a handful of times. The chain carries TRBV6-1 and TRBJ2-3; D is undetermined. With 8 bases removed from V and 4 bases from J, the gap between germline ends came to 4 bases. Germline CDR1 reads MNHNS; CDR2 reads SASEGT. This CDR3 comprises 10 residues. The CDR3 DNA is TGTGCCAGCTATGCAGATACGCAGTATTTT. It codes for CASYADTQYF.

This clone has just one count. Other DNA sequences in this specimen translate into the identical CDR3. The rearrangement uses TRBV19 and TRBJ2-7; TRBD1 matches at 7 bases. CDR3 length: 12 amino acids. Per germline, CDR1 LNHDA and CDR2 SQIVND (reference sequence). Trimming at V came to 4 bases and at J to 4 bases, leaving 1 base not matched to a gene. Written as DNA, the CDR3 is TGTGCCAGTAGTACACAGGGGTACGAGCAGTACTTC. Translation: CASSTQGYEQYF.

CDR3 sequence: CASSPLAGEDTQYF. For the CDR3, the DNA is TGTGCCAGCTCACCACTGGCGGGAGAGGATACGCAGTATTTT. V is TRBV18 and J is TRBJ2-3; 7 bases are a match to TRBD2. Germline CDR1 is KGHSH and CDR2 is LQKENI. The CDR3 has 14 residues. Trimming removed 1 base from V and 6 bases from J; junction bases left unmatched: 4. Filled out from reference TRBV18 and TRBJ2-3, the complete variable domain reads NAGVMQNPRHLVRRRGQEARLRCSPMKGHSHVYWYRQLPEEGLKFMVYLQKENIIDESGMPKERFSAEFPKEGPSILRIQQVVRGDSAAYFCASSPLAGEDTQYFGPGTRLTVL.

The rearrangement uses TRBV29-1 and TRBJ2-3; TRBD2 might be the D (6 bases). The CDR3 contains 14 residues. Germline lookup yields CDR1 SQVTM and CDR2 ANQGSEA. The V gene lost 3 bases and the J gene lost 1 base, with 11 bases spanning the gap. DNA of the CDR3: TGCAGCGTTGATGGGGGGTCTGGCACAGATACGCAGTATTTT. Translating gives CSVDGGSGTDTQYF.

This clone was seen once. The V and J genes are TRBV5-4 and TRBJ2-7; D tentatively fits TRBD1 or TRBD2 (5 bases each). CDR3 length: 13 residues. V was cut by 3 bases and J by 5 bases, with 12 bases left in between. CDR1 and CDR2 (germline): SGHNT, YYREEE (reference sequence). The CDR3 protein is CASSSRRGDEQYF. The CDR3 bases are TGTGCCAGCAGCTCCAGAAGAGGGGACGAGCAGTACTTC.

For the CDR3, the DNA is TGTGCCAGTAGCGGGGGGGCTAGCGGGAGCGGTGAGCAGTTCTTC. Translated, it gives CASSGGASGSGEQFF. The rearrangement joins TRBV19 to TRBJ2-1; TRBD2 agrees at 10 bases. The V gene's germline CDR1 is LNHDA and CDR2 SQIVND (reference sequence). The CDR3 spans 15 residues. The V and J ends lost 6 bases and 9 bases, in that order; junction bases with no gene match: 11.

This chain joins TRBV28 and TRBJ1-1, with 12 bases matching TRBD1. Trimming at V came to 6 bases and at J to 1 base, leaving 6 bases not matched to a gene. This CDR3 region has 16 residues. Germline V gene data show CDR1 as MDHEN and CDR2 as SYDVKM. In DNA form, the CDR3 reads TGTGCCAGCAGAGTCCCGGGACAGGGGGCGAACACTGAAGCTTTCTTT. It translates to CASRVPGQGANTEAFF.

The gene calls are TRBV6-1 and TRBJ2-5; maybe TRBD2 (6 bases). V lost 4 bases and J 1 base, leaving 25 bases between the germline ends. Germline CDR1 MNHNS, CDR2 SASEGT. The CDR3 loop spans 19 amino acids. The CDR3 sequence is CASSVRGALSSGCQETQYF. In nucleotides, the CDR3 is TGTGCCAGCAGTGTCCGGGGAGCTTTGAGTAGCGGATGCCAAGAGACCCAGTACTTC.

The CDR3 sequence is CASSQASGPNYGYTF. CDR3 nucleotide sequence: TGTGCCAGCAGCCAAGCCAGCGGACCGAACTATGGCTACACCTTC. The chain employs TRBV14 and TRBJ1-2; D remains ambiguous. Trimming left V 1 base short and J 2 bases short, with 11 bases between. The CDR3 contains 15 residues. CDR1 and CDR2 (germline): SGHDN, FVKESK.

The CDR3 DNA is TGTGCCATCACTCCGGGACTAGCGGGAGGAACAGATACGCAGTATTTT. This sequence encodes CAITPGLAGGTDTQYF. The chain combines TRBV10-3 with TRBJ2-3, with 15 bases lining up with TRBD2. The CDR3 has 16 amino acids. The junction had 5 bases not matched to a gene; V was cut back by 7 bases and J by 3 bases. In germline, CDR1 is ENHRY, CDR2 SYGVKD.

The chain has TRBV28 and TRBJ2-7, with 8 bases matching TRBD1. Germline lookup yields CDR1 MDHEN and CDR2 SYDVKM. J gave up 2 bases and V 4 bases, and 7 bases lay outside the gene matches. This CDR3 comprises 15 residues. The DNA for the CDR3 is TGTGCCAGCAGTTCCCTGACAGGGGACGCCTACGAGCAGTACTTC. It codes for CASSSLTGDAYEQYF.

This chain joins TRBV6-1 and TRBJ2-7, with D uncertain. Germline CDR1 reads MNHNS; CDR2 reads SASEGT. The CDR3 runs 15 residues. The ends were cut back, 4 bases at V and 0 bases at J, with 13 bases in the middle. The CDR3 DNA sequence: TGTGCCAGCAGTGCCAACAGAGCTGACTCCTACGAGCAGTACTTC. Translating it yields CASSANRADSYEQYF.

This rearrangement joins TRBV28 to TRBJ2-2; TRBD1 agrees at 9 bases. From germline, CDR1 is MDHEN and CDR2 SYDVKM. Losses at the gene ends were 8 bases for V and 5 bases for J; bases not matched to a gene: 3. This CDR3 contains 13 residues. CDR3 amino acids: CASGTGRTGELFF. CDR3 nucleotides: TGTGCCAGCGGGACAGGGCGGACCGGGGAGCTGTTTTTT.

This chain links TRBV6-1 with TRBJ2-7, with a tentative D call TRBD2 (6 bases). This CDR3 has 13 residues. CDR1 is MNHNS, CDR2 SASEGT, per germline. V was pared by 7 bases and J by 6 bases, with 16 bases between. Here the CDR3 reads CASTETGAGEQYF. CDR3 DNA: TGTGCCAGCACGGAAACGGGAGCAGGCGAGCAGTACTTC.

The V gene is TRBV18, the J gene TRBJ2-7, with D possibly TRBD1 on 6 matching bases. V lost 6 bases and J 6 bases, leaving 15 bases between the germline ends. CDR1 is KGHSH, CDR2 LQKENI, per germline. This CDR3 region has 13 residues. CDR3 DNA: TGTGCCAGCTCCCTTGGACAGAATCGCGAGCAGTACTTC. Translation gives CASSLGQNREQYF.

CDR3: CASRGEGTDTQYF. The CDR3 DNA reads TGCGCCAGCCGGGGCGAGGGGACAGATACGCAGTATTTT. The V and J genes are TRBV5-1 and TRBJ2-3; D is tentatively TRBD1 or TRBD2 (5 bases each). The CDR3 runs 13 residues. Trimming cost V 7 bases and J 3 bases, with 12 bases left between them. Germline CDR1 SGHRS, CDR2 YFSETQ.

This chain uses TRBV4-1 with TRBJ1-2; D perhaps matches TRBD1 (5 bases). Germline CDR1 is MGHRA and CDR2 is YSYEKL. V was clipped by 1 base and J by 0 bases, with 12 bases between them. The CDR3 consists of 16 residues. The CDR3 bases are TGCGCCAGCAGCCAAGTCGGGACCTTTGCTAACTATGGCTACACCTTC. Protein: CASSQVGTFANYGYTF.

The chain joins TRBV6-5 to TRBJ2-5; TRBD2 might be the D (5 bases). The tail of the sequence fits TRBJ2-7 better, so the J call may be wrong. CDR1 and CDR2 (germline): MNHEY, SVGAGI. The CDR3 consists of 12 residues. The CDR3 DNA sequence: TGTGCCAGCATGGCGGGCTCCTACGAGCAGTACTTC. Translation gives CASMAGSYEQYF.

This clone was seen only once. This chain uses TRBV28 with TRBJ1-1; the D is unclear. V was cut by 2 bases and J by 2 bases, with 12 bases left in between. This CDR3 is 15 amino acids long. CDR1 MDHEN and CDR2 SYDVKM come from the germline V gene. The CDR3 protein is CASSLVPDGNTEAFF. The DNA for the CDR3 is TGTGCCAGCAGTTTAGTCCCGGACGGAAACACTGAAGCTTTCTTT.

This clone has only a few counts. DNA for the CDR3: TGTGCCAGCAGCCCCCGGCTAGCGGGCCCAGTAGGGAGGGAGCTGTTTTTT. The encoded protein is CASSPRLAGPVGRELFF. The chain uses TRBV7-2 and TRBJ2-2, with TRBD2 identical over 8 bases. This CDR3 contains 17 residues. CDR1 is SGHTA, CDR2 FQGNSA, per germline. V was pared by 5 bases and J by 9 bases, with 17 bases of the junction left unmatched. Full variable domain (missing parts from reference TRBV7-2 and TRBJ2-2): GAGVSQSPSNKVTEKGKDVELRCDPISGHTALYWYRQSLGQGLEFLIYFQGNSAPDKSGLPSDRFSAERTGGSVSTLTIQRTQQEDSAVYLCASSPRLAGPVGRELFFGEGSRLTVL.

V usage is TRBV28 and J usage is TRBJ1-4, with D perhaps matching TRBD1 (6 bases). Germline V lookup: CDR1 MDHEN, CDR2 SYDVKM. The CDR3 totals 14 residues. V shed 7 bases and J shed 5 bases, with 14 bases lying between them. CDR3 protein: CASTTDRYNEKLFF. The CDR3 DNA is TGTGCCAGCACCACGGACAGATACAATGAAAAACTGTTTTTT.

This clone was detected once. Here the CDR3 reads CASSLLGLQSDTQYF. The CDR3 DNA reads as TGTGCCAGCAGTTTATTGGGACTACAGAGCGATACGCAGTATTTT. The V and J genes are TRBV28 and TRBJ2-3, with 7 bases lining up with TRBD2. V was pared by 1 base and J by 6 bases, with 7 bases of the junction left unmatched. The CDR3 loop spans 15 amino acids. Germline loops: CDR1 MDHEN, CDR2 SYDVKM.

This clone has a handful of counts. The V call is TRBV19, the J call TRBJ1-1; 9 bases match TRBD1. The ends lost 4 bases at V and 4 bases at J; junction bases unmatched: 1. The CDR3 contains 13 residues. CDR1 and CDR2 (germline): LNHDA, SQIVND (reference sequence). CDR3 coding DNA: TGTGCCAGTAGTACGACAGGGGGCACTGAAGCTTTCTTT. Its protein product is CASSTTGGTEAFF.

This chain links TRBV7-8 with TRBJ2-4; possibly TRBD2 for D (5 bases). Germline values: CDR1 SGHVS, CDR2 FQNEAQ. V was trimmed by 3 bases and J by 7 bases, leaving 22 bases between them. The CDR3 is made up of 17 amino acids. The CDR3 region is CASSLTGILVSKNIQYF. DNA of the CDR3: TGTGCCAGCAGCTTGACCGGGATCCTAGTATCGAAGAACATTCAGTACTTC.